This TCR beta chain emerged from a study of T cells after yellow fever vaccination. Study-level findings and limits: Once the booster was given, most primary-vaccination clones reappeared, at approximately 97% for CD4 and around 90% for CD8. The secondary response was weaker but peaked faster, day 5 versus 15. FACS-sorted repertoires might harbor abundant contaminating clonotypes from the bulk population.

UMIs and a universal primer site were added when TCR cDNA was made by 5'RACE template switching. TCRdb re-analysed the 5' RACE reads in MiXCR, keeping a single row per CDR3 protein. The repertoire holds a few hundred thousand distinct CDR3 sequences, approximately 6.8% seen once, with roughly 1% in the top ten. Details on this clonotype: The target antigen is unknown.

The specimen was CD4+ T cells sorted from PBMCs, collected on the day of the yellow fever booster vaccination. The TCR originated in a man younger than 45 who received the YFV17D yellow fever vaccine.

Written as DNA, the CDR3 is TGCAGTGCCAGGGCTCCGGGCTCGAGGGCGACTAGCGGGAGGAAAGAGCAGTACTTC. Protein: CSARAPGSRATSGRKEQYF. V and J are TRBV20-1 and TRBJ2-7, with 13 positions matching TRBD2. The germline V gene has CDR1 DFQATT and CDR2 SNEGSKA (reference sequence). The ends lost 6 bases at V and 7 bases at J; junction bases unmatched: 24. CDR3 length: 19 residues.